This T cell receptor (beta chain) was found in a study of control samples from healthy donors and cancer patients (dated by TCRdb to between 2020 and 2021). As to this clone: Its antigen remains undetermined. One base away there is no much larger clone; base qualities are not given.

Receptor libraries were prepared by the immunoSEQ multiplex PCR assay. In its TCRdb copy, this immuneACCESS table keeps in-frame sequences only and misses some clones. Where compared with another copy, unresolved V genes explain less than half of these, and the others have no known cause. This sample is represented by approximately 120,000 clones; more than 75% of them were singletons. The ten largest clones take up 2.5% to 3.5% of the sample. There are 12 amino acids in the CDR3, from cysteine to phenylalanine inclusive. Just CDR3 DNA is preserved here, 36 bases in frame from base 1. Deletion took 4 bases off V and 14 bases off J, with a span of 12 bases between the germline ends. The germline V gene supplies CDR1 SGHVS and CDR2 FQNEAQ.

The receptor was isolated from a man between 60 and 70 years old in good health. The sequenced sample was blood. Here the chain combines TRBV7-8 and TRBJ1-6; the D gene cannot be named for sure. CDR3 reads: CASSYSGAALHF. The nucleotide sequence is TGTGCCAGCAGCTACTCAGGTGCGGCCCTCCACTTT.